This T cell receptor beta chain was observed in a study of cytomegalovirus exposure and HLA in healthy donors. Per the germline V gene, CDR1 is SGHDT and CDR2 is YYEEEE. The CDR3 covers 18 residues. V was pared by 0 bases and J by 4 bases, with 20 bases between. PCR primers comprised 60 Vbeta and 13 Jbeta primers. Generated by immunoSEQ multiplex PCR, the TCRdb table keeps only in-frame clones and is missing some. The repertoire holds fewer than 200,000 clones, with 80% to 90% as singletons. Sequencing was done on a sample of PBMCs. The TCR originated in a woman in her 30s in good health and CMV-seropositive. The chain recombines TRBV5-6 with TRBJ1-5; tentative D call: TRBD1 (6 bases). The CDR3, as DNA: TGTGCCAGCAGCTTGGGGGGCAGGGGCTCGGGAAAGAATCAGCCCCAGCATTTT. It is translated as CASSLGGRGSGKNQPQHF. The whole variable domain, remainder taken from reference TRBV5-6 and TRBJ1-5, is DAGVTQSPTHLIKTRGQQVTLRCSPKSGHDTVSWYQQALGQGPQFIFQYYEEEERQRGNFPDRFSGHQFPNYSSELNVNALLLGDSALYLCASSLGGRGSGKNQPQHFGDGTRLSIL.